These 23 T cell receptor beta chains came from one sample sequenced in a study of cytomegalovirus exposure and HLA in healthy donors. The PCR used 60 Vbeta and 13 Jbeta primers. Measured with immunoSEQ multiplex PCR; TCRdb has only the in-frame clones, and not every one. The sample has 100,000 to 130,000 clones; around 76% are singletons. Sequencing input: PBMCs. The receptors derive from a man between 18 and 29 years old in good health and CMV-seronegative.

V gene TRBV5-6 combines with J gene TRBJ2-1; 11 nucleotides align to TRBD2. V lost 0 bases and J lost 3; bases outside the gene matches: 11. This CDR3 contains 19 residues. CDR1 and CDR2 (germline): SGHDT, YYEEEE. The CDR3 coding sequence is TGTGCCAGCAGCTTGGGTAGCGGGGGGGCCGGGTTTATCTACAATGAGCAGTTCTTC. This sequence encodes CASSLGSGGAGFIYNEQFF.

This clone was found once. This chain links TRBV7-2 with TRBJ2-4; D gene uncertain. The germline V and J ends were trimmed by 1 base and 0 bases, with 4 bases remaining between them. The germline V gene encodes CDR1 SGHTA and CDR2 FQGNSA. The CDR3 has 14 amino acids. The CDR3: CASSLELAKNIQYF. The DNA for the CDR3 is TGTGCCAGCAGCTTAGAGCTAGCCAAAAACATTCAGTACTTC. The complete variable domain, with remaining parts taken from reference TRBV7-2 and TRBJ2-4, reads GAGVSQSPSNKVTEKGKDVELRCDPISGHTALYWYRQSLGQGLEFLIYFQGNSAPDKSGLPSDRFSAERTGGSVSTLTIQRTQQEDSAVYLCASSLELAKNIQYFGAGTRLSVL.

This rearrangement joins TRBV7-2 to TRBJ2-3, with 9 bases aligning to TRBD2. This CDR3 contains 17 residues. The J segment lost 2 bases and the V segment lost 0 bases, leaving 6 bases of the junction unmatched. CDR1 and CDR2 (germline): SGHTA, FQGNSA. CDR3 in DNA: TGTGCCAGCAGCTTAGCGGGGCGGGGGGGATACACAGATACGCAGTATTTT. Encoded protein: CASSLAGRGGYTDTQYF.

This clone is a singleton in its sample. Written as DNA, the CDR3 is TGTGCCAGTAACGTCGGGACAGGCTCTGGAAACACCATATATTTT. Translation gives CASNVGTGSGNTIYF. This chain uses TRBV19 with TRBJ1-3; TRBD1 matches 8 bases. V lost 7 bases, J lost 0 bases, and 5 bases stayed unmatched. The length of the CDR3 is 15 residues. Per the germline V gene, CDR1 is LNHDA and CDR2 is SQIVND (reference sequence). The whole variable domain, filled in from reference TRBV19 and TRBJ1-3, reads DGGITQSPKYLFRKEGQNVTLSCEQNLNHDAMYWYRQDPGQGLRLIYYSQIVNDFQKGDIAEGYSVSREKKESFPLTVTSAQKNPTAFYLCASNVGTGSGNTIYFGEGSWLTVV.

J is TRBJ2-5 and V is TRBV7-3, with D possibly being TRBD2 (6 bases). The DNA end lines up better with TRBJ2-7; the J call may be wrong. Germline values: CDR1 SGHTA, CDR2 FQGTGA. This CDR3 is 18 amino acids long. The CDR3 is CASSLYPPNYKAGYEQYF. The DNA of the CDR3 is TGTGCCAGCAGCTTATATCCCCCAAACTACAAAGCGGGCTACGAGCAGTACTTC.

The CDR3 spells CASTLGVSYNSPLHF. For the CDR3, the DNA is TGTGCCAGCACCTTAGGGGTCTCCTATAATTCACCCCTCCACTTT. This chain links TRBV6-1 with TRBJ1-6; maybe TRBD1 (5 bases). CDR1 and CDR2 from the germline V gene are MNHNS and SASEGT. Trimming removed 7 bases from V and 0 bases from J, with 10 bases in between. The CDR3 contains 15 residues.

The rearrangement joins TRBV9 to TRBJ2-2; 7 nucleotides line up with TRBD1. CDR3 length: 14 amino acids. Germline trimming cut 1 base from V and 8 bases from J; bases unmatched to any gene: 5. Germline CDR1 and CDR2: SGDLS and YYNGEE. This CDR3 is CASSVRQGPGELFF. As DNA, the CDR3 is TGTGCCAGCAGCGTACGACAGGGACCGGGGGAGCTGTTTTTT.

This clone was counted a few times. The chain carries TRBV19 and TRBJ2-3; perhaps TRBD1 as D (5 bases). Germline V gene data show CDR1 as LNHDA and CDR2 as SQIVND (reference sequence). This CDR3 has 14 residues. Between the trimmed V and J ends, which lost 2 bases and 1 base, there was a span of 7 bases. The CDR3 sequence is CASSILTGTDTQYF. For the CDR3, the DNA is TGTGCCAGTAGTATACTGACAGGCACAGATACGCAGTATTTT.

The V gene is TRBV6-5, the J gene TRBJ2-5, with a tentative D call TRBD1 (6 bases). This CDR3 has 13 amino acids. Germline V gene lookup returns CDR1 MNHEY and CDR2 SVGAGI. V was trimmed by 7 bases and J by 6 bases, leaving 15 bases between them. CDR3 protein: CASNKQGLKTQYF. CDR3 bases: TGTGCCAGCAACAAACAGGGCTTGAAGACCCAGTACTTC.

In this sample, this clone turned up once. The rearrangement links TRBV18 to TRBJ2-2, with D possibly being TRBD1 (5 bases). V was clipped by 0 bases and J by 4 bases, with 9 bases between them. Germline CDR1 is KGHSH and CDR2 is LQKENI. CDR3 length: 15 residues. CDR3 amino acids: CASSPPRVGTGELFF. As DNA, the CDR3 is TGTGCCAGCTCACCACCCAGGGTGGGCACCGGGGAGCTGTTTTTT.

This clone was recorded at least ten times. The chain combines TRBV18 with TRBJ2-2; 7 bases are a match to TRBD1. Losses at the gene ends were 1 base for V and 10 bases for J; bases not matched to a gene: 6. This CDR3 is built from 14 residues. Germline V gene data show CDR1 as KGHSH and CDR2 as LQKENI. In DNA form, the CDR3 reads TGTGCCAGCTCACCACAGGGGGCACTTGAGGAGCTGTTTTTT. Amino acids: CASSPQGALEELFF.

This clone has a single count. The J gene is TRBJ2-7, the V gene TRBV7-8; tentatively, D is TRBD2 (6 bases). Trimming stripped 5 bases from V and 2 bases from J, with 28 bases between. This CDR3 is built from 19 residues. CDR1 is SGHVS and CDR2 is FQNEAQ in the germline V gene. In DNA form, the CDR3 reads TGTGCCAGCAGCCCTCACAGGTTTAGCGCGGGGCAGCCGACCTACGAGCAGTACTTC. Protein product: CASSPHRFSAGQPTYEQYF.

The chain links TRBV28 to TRBJ1-2; D is perhaps TRBD1 (6 bases). The V gene lost 2 bases and the J gene lost 8 bases, with 15 bases spanning the gap. Germline CDR1 MDHEN, CDR2 SYDVKM. The length of the CDR3 is 14 residues. In DNA, the CDR3 is TGTGCCAGCAGTTTAGCTACAGGGAGCGGCGGCTACACCTTC. It translates to CASSLATGSGGYTF.

The V and J genes are TRBV7-6 and TRBJ2-7; TRBD1 might be the D (5 bases). This CDR3 region has 16 residues. V was cut by 1 base and J by 4 bases, with 17 bases left in between. Germline values: CDR1 SGHVS, CDR2 FNYEAQ. This chain's CDR3 is CASSLEGSGLTYEQYF. For the CDR3, the DNA is TGTGCCAGCAGCTTAGAAGGGTCAGGGCTAACGTACGAGCAGTACTTC.

Here the CDR3 reads CASSPDRGGDTEAFF. In nucleotides, the CDR3 is TGTGCCAGCAGCCCAGACAGGGGAGGGGACACTGAAGCTTTCTTT. The V call is TRBV5-4, the J call TRBJ1-1, with 8 nucleotides matching TRBD1. The CDR3 length is 15 residues. V lost 4 bases, J lost 3 bases, and 8 bases stayed unmatched. Germline V gene data show CDR1 as SGHNT and CDR2 as YYREEE (reference sequence).

This clone was counted only a few times. The rearrangement uses TRBV4-1 and TRBJ2-7; D may be TRBD2 (5 bases). Per germline, CDR1 MGHRA and CDR2 YSYEKL. Trimming removed 4 bases at V and 5 bases at J, with 15 bases between. The CDR3 runs to 14 residues. DNA of the CDR3: TGCGCCAGCAGCCCGACTGAGGGAAGACACGAGCAGTACTTC. This codes for CASSPTEGRHEQYF.

The chain links TRBV5-1 to TRBJ2-7, with D tentatively TRBD1 (6 bases). V was shortened by 2 bases and J by 5 bases, with 14 bases between the two germline ends. The CDR3 spans 14 residues. The V gene's germline CDR1 is SGHRS and CDR2 YFSETQ. CDR3 DNA: TGCGCCAGCAGCTTCTCGGGACAAACCAACGAGCAGTACTTC. This gives the protein CASSFSGQTNEQYF.

CDR3 sequence: CASSQDPAGANIQYF. In DNA form, the CDR3 reads TGCGCCAGCAGCCAAGATCCGGCAGGGGCAAACATTCAGTACTTC. The rearrangement links TRBV4-3 to TRBJ2-4; possibly TRBD1 for D (6 bases). The CDR3 covers 15 residues. V gave up 0 bases and J gave up 6 bases, with 12 bases separating them. Germline V gives CDR1 LGHNA, CDR2 YSLEER.

The chain uses TRBV5-4 and TRBJ2-2; 7 bases match TRBD1. CDR1 is SGHNT, CDR2 YYREEE, per germline (reference sequence). V lost 1 base and J lost 4; bases outside the gene matches: 10. This CDR3 comprises 17 residues. In nucleotides, the CDR3 is TGTGCCAGCAGCTTGAAGAGGGGGCGCGATGTCACCGGGGAGCTGTTTTTT. Its protein is CASSLKRGRDVTGELFF.

This chain uses TRBV13 with TRBJ1-6, with 12 bases matching TRBD1. Germline loops: CDR1 PRHDT, CDR2 FYEKMQ (reference sequence). The CDR3 has 15 amino acids. Trimming at V came to 7 bases and at J to 11 bases, leaving 9 bases not matched to a gene. The CDR3 DNA sequence: TGTGCCAGCACCCGGGGACAGGGGGCGACGACACCCCTCCACTTT. This gives the protein CASTRGQGATTPLHF.

The rearrangement links TRBV5-1 to TRBJ2-4; TRBD2 matches at 11 bases. Germline V lookup: CDR1 SGHRS, CDR2 YFSETQ. The CDR3 is 18 amino acids. V trimming: 0 bases; J trimming: 2 bases; junction bases outside the gene matches: 7. As DNA, the CDR3 is TGCGCCAGCAGCTTGGCAAGTAGCGGGGGGGCCCCCAAAAACATTCAGTACTTC. It specifies CASSLASSGGAPKNIQYF.

This clone turned up a few times. J is TRBJ1-4 and V is TRBV28; D remains unclear. The CDR3 covers 12 residues. Trimming pared 1 base from V and 7 bases from J, leaving 4 bases between. Germline V gene sequence: CDR1 MDHEN, CDR2 SYDVKM. The CDR3 nucleotides read TGTGCCAGCAGTTTATCCAGTGAAAAACTGTTTTTT. This codes for CASSLSSEKLFF.

The chain combines TRBV27 with TRBJ1-1; a possible D gene is TRBD1 (5 bases). The length of the CDR3 is 14 residues. The germline V and J ends were trimmed by 6 bases and 9 bases, with 20 bases remaining between them. Germline assignment: CDR1 MNHEY and CDR2 SMNVEV (reference sequence). The CDR3 bases are TGTGCCAGCAGCCCATCGGGGGGAGGTTATAAAGCTTTCTTT. It translates to CASSPSGGGYKAFF.